Below, one T cell receptor (beta chain) is given with its context. cDNA reverse transcribed from extracted RNA served as the sequencing template. The assay was immunoSEQ multiplex PCR, and TCRdb's table has in-frame clones only and misses some. The data contain around 120,000 clones, 35% to 45% of them singletons. This sample stems from a study of CD8+ T cells in alopecia areata. There are 13 residues in the CDR3. With 0 bases removed from V and 4 bases from J, the gap between germline ends came to 7 bases. The V gene's germline CDR1 is SGHRS and CDR2 YFSETQ. J is TRBJ1-2 and V is TRBV5-1; D not certain. The sample comprised CD4+ T cells sorted from blood. The TCR sequence derives from a human donor with alopecia areata. CDR3 DNA: TGCGCCAGCAGCTTGGACGGTATCTATGGCTACACCTTC. Amino acid sequence: CASSLDGIYGYTF.